The next 24 T cell receptor beta chains were all read from a single sample in a study of post-analysis software for immune sequencing data. Study results and limitations: TRBV5-6, TRBV5-1 and TRBV20-1 were among roughly five TRBV segments more frequent in patients than controls.

Each TCR beta cDNA library carried unique molecular identifiers. TCRdb re-analysed the PCR reads in MiXCR, keeping a single row per CDR3 protein. This sample yields fewer than 850,000 distinct CDR3 sequences, of which roughly 29% are seen a single time; about 0.5% belongs to the top ten. No cognate antigen is known for these TCRs. What was sequenced was blood. These receptors came from a girl aged 5 to 17 with multiple sclerosis.

This clonotype turned up a few times. The rearrangement joins TRBV7-2 to TRBJ2-1, with D tentatively TRBD1 (6 bases). Between the trimmed V and J ends, which lost 0 bases and 1 base, there was a span of 19 bases. The germline CDR1 and CDR2 sequences are SGHTA and FQGNSA. The CDR3 extends over 19 amino acids. CDR3 protein: CASSLAFSWGRGSYNEQFF. The CDR3 nucleotides read TGTGCCAGCAGCTTAGCGTTCTCTTGGGGGCGCGGGTCCTACAATGAGCAGTTCTTC.

The chain uses TRBV20-1 and TRBJ1-1; maybe TRBD1 (5 bases). The CDR3 extends over 16 amino acids. Trimming stripped 0 bases from V and 1 base from J, with 15 bases between. Germline V CDR1 and CDR2: DFQATT, SNEGSKA (reference sequence). CDR3 loop: CSARDWGRVGNTEAFF. Here the CDR3 DNA reads TGCAGTGCTAGAGATTGGGGCAGGGTAGGGAACACTGAAGCTTTCTTT.

The J gene is TRBJ2-7, the V gene TRBV28, with TRBD1 identical over 9 bases. The V gene's germline CDR1 is MDHEN and CDR2 SYDVKM. The CDR3 contains 15 residues. The V segment lost 5 bases and the J segment 3 bases; nucleotides outside the gene matches: 8. The CDR3 protein is CASSPGTGIRYEQYF. DNA of the CDR3: TGTGCCAGCAGTCCCGGGACAGGGATTCGCTACGAGCAGTACTTC.

This clonotype has a handful of counts. CDR3 in DNA: TGTGCCAGCGCCAAGACTGTCTCCTACAATGAGCAGTTCTTC. It encodes CASAKTVSYNEQFF. The chain employs TRBV6-5 and TRBJ2-1, with D uncertain. The CDR3 runs 14 residues. Trimming took off 8 bases at V and 0 bases at J, with 11 bases between the two ends. CDR1 MNHEY and CDR2 SVGAGI come from the germline V gene.

The sample holds a few counts of this clonotype. This chain links TRBV29-1 with TRBJ1-2; D not resolved. CDR3 length: 14 residues. V was pared by 6 bases and J by 2 bases, with 16 bases between. Germline-derived CDR1 and CDR2 are SQVTM and ANQGSEA. CDR3 sequence: CSVAPEGRNYGYTF. CDR3 in DNA: TGCAGCGTAGCTCCGGAAGGACGGAACTATGGCTACACCTTC.

This rearrangement joins TRBV25-1 to TRBJ2-1, with D unclear. This CDR3 is built from 14 residues. CDR1 MGHDK and CDR2 SYGVNS come from the germline V gene. V lost 1 base and J lost 2, with 6 bases in between. CDR3 nucleotides: TGTGCCAGCAGTGAATCGAAGACCTACAATGAGCAGTTCTTC. Protein product: CASSESKTYNEQFF. The entire variable domain, with the rest obtained from reference TRBV25-1 and TRBJ2-1, is as follows: EADIYQTPRYLVIGTGKKITLECSQTMGHDKMYWYQQDPGMELHLIHYSYGVNSTEKGDLSSESTVSRIRTEHFPLTLESARPSHTSQYLCASSESKTYNEQFFGPGTRLTVL.

The chain carries TRBV29-1 and TRBJ2-3; 7 bases line up with TRBD2. Losses at the gene ends were 5 bases for V and 0 bases for J; bases not matched to a gene: 8. Per the germline V gene, CDR1 is SQVTM and CDR2 is ANQGSEA. The CDR3 sequence is 15 residues long. This CDR3 is CSVSTAGASTDTQYF. The CDR3 nucleotides are TGCAGCGTTTCCACTGCGGGAGCTAGCACAGATACGCAGTATTTT.

The table lists this clonotype with a few counts. The chain is built from TRBV29-1 and TRBJ2-7; TRBD2 might be the D (5 bases). CDR1 is SQVTM, CDR2 ANQGSEA, per germline. The CDR3 contains 12 residues. Trimming shortened V by 4 bases and J by 3 bases, and 10 bases separated the two germline ends. CDR3 bases: TGCAGCGTTGCCGGGATTTACTACGAGCAGTACTTC. Residues: CSVAGIYYEQYF.

The genes are TRBV12-3 or TRBV12-4 and TRBJ2-3; D is possibly TRBD1 (6 bases). Trimming removed 1 base from V and 3 bases from J, with 11 bases in between. This CDR3 is 15 amino acids long. CDR3 residues: CASSLGPGVTDTQYF. DNA for the CDR3: TGTGCCAGCAGTTTAGGGCCAGGGGTGACAGATACGCAGTATTTT.

Only a few counts were recorded for this clonotype. The chain is built from TRBV6-2 or TRBV6-3 and TRBJ2-1; 10 bases are shared with TRBD2. The CDR3 runs to 18 residues. Germline lookup yields CDR1 MNHEY and CDR2 SVGEGT. V dropped 7 bases and J dropped 7; count of bases not matched to a gene: 19. CDR3 loop: CASNRLGGLAGEVNEQFF. The CDR3, as DNA: TGTGCCAGCAATCGGCTCGGAGGGCTAGCGGGAGAGGTGAATGAGCAGTTCTTC.

This clonotype came up a few times. This chain links TRBV7-2 with TRBJ1-5; tentatively, D is TRBD1 (5 bases). The germline V and J ends were trimmed by 5 bases and 2 bases, with 13 bases remaining between them. CDR1 is SGHTA and CDR2 is FQGNSA in the germline V gene. The CDR3 consists of 15 residues. DNA of the CDR3: TGTGCCAGCAGCCGCAAGCCGGGACGCAATCAGCCCCAGCATTTT. Translating gives CASSRKPGRNQPQHF.

In its sample, this clonotype was seen many times. The chain links TRBV7-8 to TRBJ2-1; TRBD2 aligns across 11 bases. The germline gives CDR1 SGHVS, CDR2 FQNEAQ. The CDR3 is made up of 15 amino acids. With V trimmed by 4 bases and J by 5 bases, 4 bases remained unmatched. CDR3: CASSYRLAGHNEQFF. The CDR3 DNA sequence: TGTGCCAGCAGCTACCGACTAGCGGGGCACAATGAGCAGTTCTTC.

The CDR3 coding sequence is TGCGCCAGCAGCTTGGGGGCAACTAGCGGGGGAAAAGAGACCCAGTACTTC. Translating it yields CASSLGATSGGKETQYF. The chain uses TRBV5-1 and TRBJ2-5; TRBD2 aligns across 11 bases. Trimming removed 0 bases from V and 3 bases from J; junction bases left unmatched: 7. This CDR3 contains 17 residues. Per the germline V gene, CDR1 is SGHRS and CDR2 is YFSETQ.

With respect to this clonotype: This could be a read error, since a much larger clone is one nucleotide away. The chain has TRBV29-1 and TRBJ2-5; D is undetermined. Trimming shortened V by 0 bases and J by 11 bases, and 16 bases separated the two germline ends. The germline V gene has CDR1 SQVTM and CDR2 ANQGSEA. This CDR3 comprises 13 residues. The CDR3 protein is CSVEDGLRNEQYF. CDR3 DNA: TGCAGCGTTGAAGATGGCTTGAGGAATGAGCAGTACTTC. The whole variable domain, filled in from reference TRBV29-1 and TRBJ2-5, reads SAVISQKPSRDICQRGTSLTIQCQVDSQVTMMFWYRQQPGQSLTLIATANQGSEATYESGFVIDKFPISRPNLTFSTLTVSNMSPEDSSIYLCSVEDGLRNEQYFGPGTRLLVL.

Concerning this clonotype: At one of its ends the junction is not consistent with the germline gene, which may arise from a read error. CDR3 residues: CAGSPSGLAMYNEQFF. DNA of the CDR3: TGTGCCGGCAGCCCATCGGGACTAGCGATGTACAATGAGCAGTTCTTC. This sequence joins TRBV6-5 and TRBJ2-1, with 10 bases aligning to TRBD2. The germline gives CDR1 MNHEY, CDR2 SVGAGI. This CDR3 has 16 amino acids.

This clonotype was detected only a few times. The chain links TRBV6-1 to TRBJ2-4; D remains ambiguous. The CDR3 totals 16 residues. Between the trimmed V and J ends, which lost 1 base and 0 bases, there was a span of 10 bases. Germline V CDR1 and CDR2: MNHNS, SASEGT. CDR3 sequence: CASSEDKDGAKNIQYF. CDR3 sequence (DNA): TGTGCCAGCAGTGAAGATAAGGACGGAGCCAAAAACATTCAGTACTTC.

The gene calls are TRBV29-1 and TRBJ2-7, with 11 bases fitting TRBD2. Germline CDR1 SQVTM, CDR2 ANQGSEA. Trimming cost V 4 bases and J 7 bases; bases outside gene matches: 6. The CDR3 covers 13 residues. This chain's CDR3 is CSVVLAGVGEQYF. DNA of the CDR3: TGCAGCGTTGTACTAGCGGGAGTGGGAGAGCAGTACTTC.

This clonotype was picked up a small number of times. This chain joins TRBV7-9 and TRBJ2-5; D tentatively reads TRBD1 or TRBD2 (6 bases each). Germline V lookup: CDR1 SEHNR, CDR2 FQNEAQ (reference sequence). Trimming left V 5 bases short and J 5 bases short, with 18 bases between. CDR3 length: 15 amino acids. The chain's CDR3 is CASSLSTGSGETQYF. The CDR3 nucleotides are TGTGCCAGCAGCCTCTCGACAGGCAGCGGGGAGACCCAGTACTTC.

The rearrangement uses TRBV29-1 and TRBJ2-1; 16 bases align to TRBD2. The ends lost 6 bases at V and 5 bases at J; junction bases unmatched: 10. The CDR3 covers 17 residues. Germline CDR1 SQVTM, CDR2 ANQGSEA. CDR3 protein: CSVEGTSGRVGHNEQFF. CDR3 nucleotide sequence: TGCAGCGTGGAGGGGACTAGCGGGAGGGTTGGCCACAATGAGCAGTTCTTC.

This chain links TRBV11-2 with TRBJ1-4; D call uncertain. This CDR3 is 15 amino acids long. Germline values: CDR1 SGHAT, CDR2 FQNNGV. The ends were cut back, 6 bases at V and 0 bases at J, with 11 bases in the middle. The CDR3 region is CASSPPGATNEKLFF. CDR3 DNA: TGTGCCAGCAGTCCCCCAGGCGCAACTAATGAAAAACTGTTTTTT.

The chain is built from TRBV3-1 and TRBJ2-1; possibly TRBD1 for D (6 bases). Trimming removed 1 base from V and 6 bases from J, with 19 bases in between. The CDR3 length is 17 residues. The germline gives CDR1 LGHDT, CDR2 YNNKEL (reference sequence). In nucleotides, the CDR3 is TGTGCCAGCAGCCAAGGCGTGTTGACAGGTCCCCGCAATGAGCAGTTCTTC. Translating it yields CASSQGVLTGPRNEQFF.

This clonotype turned up a few times. The rearrangement joins TRBV20-1 to TRBJ2-5; D not resolved. CDR1 DFQATT and CDR2 SNEGSKA come from the germline V gene (reference sequence). Trimming took off 7 bases at V and 0 bases at J, with 15 bases between the two ends. This CDR3 is built from 14 residues. The CDR3 is CSVLSEQNQETQYF. The CDR3 DNA follows: TGCAGTGTCCTCTCGGAACAGAACCAAGAGACCCAGTACTTC.

V gene TRBV5-1 combines with J gene TRBJ2-5; the D is unclear. CDR3 size: 16 residues. The V gene's germline CDR1 is SGHRS and CDR2 YFSETQ. V was shortened by 0 bases and J by 0 bases, with 12 bases between the two germline ends. CDR3 protein: CASSLVRTLYQETQYF. CDR3 sequence (DNA): TGCGCCAGCAGCTTGGTACGGACCCTGTACCAAGAGACCCAGTACTTC.

This clonotype was recorded a few times. This chain connects TRBV5-1 to TRBJ1-1; D remains unclear. The germline CDR1 and CDR2 sequences are SGHRS and YFSETQ. CDR3 length: 14 residues. Trimming took off 2 bases at V and 4 bases at J, with 12 bases between the two ends. The DNA for the CDR3 is TGCGCCAGCAGCTTCCCGGGGAGGAGCACTGAAGCTTTCTTT. Protein product: CASSFPGRSTEAFF.